This T cell receptor beta chain emerged from a study of shared clonotypes between healthy human individuals. Broader study findings: Genetic and exposure-history diversity was limited by the few donors. Compared with clonotypes that all four donors shared, non-shared clonotypes had lower generation probabilities.

Note on this clone: Its antigen remains unknown.

Germline lookup yields CDR1 PRHDT and CDR2 FYEKMQ (reference sequence). V shed 2 bases and J shed 6 bases, with 10 bases lying between them. This CDR3 contains 13 residues. Terminally differentiated effector memory CD45RA+ cells were excluded by CCR7 positive selection of CD45RO-negative cells. Profiling relied on immunoSEQ multiplex PCR, and the TCRdb table lists in-frame clones only, not all of them. The sample carries about 2,100,000 clones, 85% to 95% recorded once. The sequenced sample consisted of naive CD8+ T cells from PBMCs. The J gene is TRBJ1-1, the V gene TRBV13; the D gene is possibly TRBD1 (5 bases). The receptor was isolated from a man aged 18 to 29 in good health. Some clones in this sample may be carry-over from other donors' samples. CDR3 nucleotide sequence: TGTGCCAGCAGCTTAAGGTTGACAGCTGAAGCTTTCTTT. Translating gives CASSLRLTAEAFF.